This T cell receptor beta chain was captured in a study of blood T cell repertoires in COVID-19. Here immunoSEQ multiplex PCR was the method, and the copy in TCRdb shows in-frame clones only, minus some. There are 200,000 to 250,000 clones in the sample; 65% to 90% occur only once, and about 8% lies in the top ten. With V trimmed by 4 bases and J by 4 bases, 7 bases remained unmatched. The germline gives CDR1 MDHEN, CDR2 SYDVKM. This CDR3 has 15 amino acids. This clonotype was sampled from a woman aged 45-59 years with acute or convalescent COVID-19. The sequencing sample was made of peripheral blood. This chain joins TRBV28 and TRBJ1-3; TRBD1 aligns across 7 bases. CDR3 DNA sequence: TGTGCCAGCAGTTCGGGACAGAATTTCGGAAACACCATATATTTT. Translating it yields CASSSGQNFGNTIYF. The complete variable domain, with remaining parts taken from reference TRBV28 and TRBJ1-3, reads DVKVTQSSRYLVKRTGEKVFLECVQDMDHENMFWYRQDPGLGLRLIYFSYDVKMKEKGDIPEGYSVSREKKERFSLILESASTNQTSMYLCASSSGQNFGNTIYFGEGSWLTVV.